The entry that follows covers one T cell receptor beta chain sequence. Which cohort a participant joined came from the clinical history participants gave. These data originate in a study of blood T cell repertoires in COVID-19. Study-level background: Some COVID-19 samples were acute and others convalescent; all came from the United States, Italy and Spain.

The CDR3 sequence is 15 residues long. V was shortened by 4 bases and J by 0 bases, with 11 bases between the two germline ends. From germline, CDR1 is SGHDT and CDR2 YYEEEE. Original processing methods: Counts of nucleated cells, estimated from reference gene primer amplification, were obtained. Assay used: immunoSEQ multiplex PCR; TCRdb lists only in-frame clones, some missing. That table is the source of V, J and clone size, and D and trimming were worked out from the DNA. Here the sample spans around 400,000 clones, 83% being singletons. The chain links TRBV5-6 to TRBJ2-4; TRBD1 is a possible D gene (5 bases). This TCR was sampled from a woman between 50 and 59 years old who had recovered from COVID-19. The sample was PBMCs or T cells enriched from blood (not recorded which). The CDR3 spells CASSDAREAKNIQYF. For the CDR3, the DNA is TGTGCCAGCAGCGACGCCAGGGAAGCCAAAAACATTCAGTACTTC.